These 13 T cell receptor beta chains came from one sample sequenced in a study of CD8+ T cells in alopecia areata. Sequencing templates came from extracted RNA that was reverse transcribed into cDNA. Sequencing used immunoSEQ multiplex PCR; TCRdb keeps in-frame clones, though not all of them. The sample holds some 150,000 clones; 45% to 60% are singletons and the top ten take more than 15%. Treatment defined: oral pan-JAK inhibitor, 5-10 mg twice daily. Sequencing used CD8+ T cells sorted from blood, obtained at week 4, from a patient treated with tofacitinib. These TCRs come from a human donor with alopecia areata.

This chain joins TRBV5-1 and TRBJ2-1, with D possibly matching TRBD1 (6 bases). Germline V gene lookup returns CDR1 SGHRS and CDR2 YFSETQ. The CDR3 is 14 amino acids. V was clipped by 1 base and J by 4 bases, with 9 bases between them. CDR3 in amino acids: CASSLWGPYNEQFF. CDR3 DNA sequence: TGCGCCAGCAGCTTGTGGGGGCCATACAATGAGCAGTTCTTC.

This clone has more than one count but fewer than ten. The J gene is TRBJ2-7, the V gene TRBV11-2; no reliable D call. V dropped 1 base and J dropped 3 bases, with 7 bases sitting between them. The germline gives CDR1 SGHAT, CDR2 FQNNGV. CDR3 length equals 13 residues. Written as DNA, the CDR3 is TGTGCCAGCAGCTTAGCCGCAGACTACGAGCAGTACTTC. Translated: CASSLAADYEQYF.

The chain uses TRBV6-6 and TRBJ1-5; D is uncertain. This CDR3 comprises 13 residues. Looked up from germline, CDR1 is MNHNY and CDR2 is SVGAGI (reference sequence). The V end lost 6 bases, the J end lost 4 bases, and 10 bases lay between the germline ends. The CDR3 region is CASSRNGNQPQHF. CDR3 in DNA: TGTGCCAGCAGCAGGAATGGAAATCAGCCCCAGCATTTT.

This clone was counted a few times. The chain is built from TRBV13 and TRBJ2-7; a possible D gene is TRBD1 (6 bases). CDR3 length: 12 amino acids. CDR1 and CDR2 from the germline V gene are PRHDT and FYEKMQ (reference sequence). Trimming removed 4 bases at V and 3 bases at J, with 7 bases between. The CDR3 reads CASSSDSYEQYF. For the CDR3, the DNA is TGTGCCAGCAGCTCGGACAGCTACGAGCAGTACTTC.

This clone has more than one count but fewer than ten. The chain links TRBV7-2 to TRBJ2-7, with unresolved D. From germline, CDR1 is SGHTA and CDR2 FQGNSA. The CDR3 is 14 amino acids. V lost 3 bases and J 2 bases, leaving 11 bases between the germline ends. As DNA, the CDR3 is TGTGCCAGCAGCTTGGAGAATCCAACCTACGAGCAGTACTTC. This sequence encodes CASSLENPTYEQYF.

The CDR3 here is CASSLNPGTSGSYEQYF. CDR3 DNA sequence: TGTGCCAGCTCACTAAACCCCGGGACTAGCGGTTCCTACGAGCAGTACTTC. The genes are TRBV18 and TRBJ2-7; 11 bases map to TRBD2. The ends lost 4 bases at V and 1 base at J; junction bases unmatched: 9. This CDR3 is 17 amino acids long. CDR1 and CDR2 (germline): KGHSH, LQKENI.

In this sample, this clone turned up once. V is TRBV14 and J is TRBJ2-3; tentatively, D is TRBD2 (6 bases). Germline loops: CDR1 SGHDN, CDR2 FVKESK. V was trimmed by 4 bases and J by 3 bases, leaving 14 bases between them. The length of the CDR3 is 15 residues. The chain's CDR3 is CASSPIAGGTDTQYF. Written as DNA, the CDR3 is TGTGCCAGCAGCCCAATCGCCGGAGGGACAGATACGCAGTATTTT. Filled out from reference TRBV14 and TRBJ2-3, the complete variable domain reads EAGVTQFPSHSVIEKGQTVTLRCDPISGHDNLYWYRRVMGKEIKFLLHFVKESKQDESGMPNNRFLAERTGGTYSTLKVQPAELEDSGVYFCASSPIAGGTDTQYFGPGTRLTVL.

This clone came up once. The CDR3 sequence: CASSLGGMNTEAFF. The CDR3 DNA follows: TGTGCCAGCAGCTTAGGAGGAATGAACACTGAAGCTTTCTTT. This chain connects TRBV13 to TRBJ1-1; D not certain. The V end lost 0 bases, the J end lost 0 bases, and 5 bases lay between the germline ends. This CDR3 contains 14 residues. Germline V CDR1 and CDR2: PRHDT, FYEKMQ (reference sequence).

The chain has TRBV5-6 and TRBJ2-7; D is unclear. Per the germline V gene, CDR1 is SGHDT and CDR2 is YYEEEE. Trimming stripped 1 base from V and 0 bases from J, with 5 bases between. The CDR3 loop spans 13 amino acids. The CDR3 sequence is CASSLSVSYEQYF. The CDR3, as DNA: TGTGCCAGCAGCTTGTCCGTCTCCTACGAGCAGTACTTC. Variable domain in full (rest from reference TRBV5-6 and TRBJ2-7): DAGVTQSPTHLIKTRGQQVTLRCSPKSGHDTVSWYQQALGQGPQFIFQYYEEEERQRGNFPDRFSGHQFPNYSSELNVNALLLGDSALYLCASSLSVSYEQYFGPGTRLTVT.

The chain has TRBV5-1 and TRBJ2-7, with TRBD1 matching 8 bases. Germline assignment: CDR1 SGHRS and CDR2 YFSETQ. The CDR3 totals 15 residues. Losses at the gene ends were 3 bases for V and 4 bases for J; bases not matched to a gene: 9. The CDR3 loop reads CASSSNRDRIYEQYF. DNA for the CDR3: TGCGCCAGCAGCTCAAACCGGGACAGGATTTACGAGCAGTACTTC.

This clone was observed a handful of times. This sample includes further DNA sequences coding for the same CDR3. The rearrangement joins TRBV27 to TRBJ1-5; D not resolved. This CDR3 has 14 amino acids. Germline V gives CDR1 MNHEY, CDR2 SMNVEV (reference sequence). The V end was cut by 5 bases, the J end by 0 bases, with 8 bases between. In DNA, the CDR3 is TGTGCCAGCAGTCCTGGGTATAGCAATCAGCCCCAGCATTTT. Translated: CASSPGYSNQPQHF.

V and J are TRBV25-1 and TRBJ1-6, with no clear D. Germline V gene lookup returns CDR1 MGHDK and CDR2 SYGVNS. This CDR3 is 13 amino acids long. With 0 bases removed from V and 10 bases from J, the gap between germline ends came to 7 bases. The CDR3: CASSEYDFSPLHF. The CDR3 DNA is TGTGCCAGCAGTGAATATGACTTCTCACCCCTCCACTTT.

This clone appeared a single time. The chain links TRBV13 to TRBJ2-1; D might be TRBD1 or TRBD2, each matching 5 bases. The V gene's germline CDR1 is PRHDT and CDR2 FYEKMQ (reference sequence). The CDR3 is 13 residues long. Deletions cut 1 base from V and 7 bases from J, with 8 bases between. DNA of the CDR3: TGTGCCAGCAGCTTAGCGTGGGGGAATGAGCAGTTCTTC. This codes for CASSLAWGNEQFF.